These 30 T cell receptor beta chains were all obtained from the same sample, sequenced in a study of cytomegalovirus exposure and HLA in healthy donors (dated by TCRdb to 2016 to 2017). The library was made by the immunoSEQ multiplex PCR assay. For the multiplex PCR, a mixture combining 60 forward primers for TCR Vbeta segments and 13 reverse primers for TCR Jbeta segments was used. The table comes from immuneACCESS by way of TCRdb, which keeps in-frame sequences with V and J called. Part of the clones is missing from these tables; in studies checked, under half for an unresolved V gene and the rest for unknown reasons. The sample records a few hundred thousand clones, 75% of which are singletons. The ten largest make up less than 2% of the sample. Sequenced sample: PBMCs. All receptors derive from a woman under 40 in good health and CMV-seronegative.

The chain employs TRBV30 and TRBJ1-5, with TRBD1 identical over 7 bases. The length of the CDR3 is 18 residues. Germline CDR1 reads GTSNPN; CDR2 reads SVGIG (reference sequence). The trim removed 0 bases at V and 2 bases at J, leaving 13 bases unmatched. The CDR3 bases are TGTGCCTGGAGTGTCTACGTCCAGACAGGGTTCGGCAATCAGCCCCAGCATTTT. This gives the protein CAWSVYVQTGFGNQPQHF.

The genes are TRBV7-2 and TRBJ2-7; D is undetermined. Trimming stripped 2 bases from V and 2 bases from J, with 4 bases between. This CDR3 is built from 12 residues. Germline-derived CDR1 and CDR2 are SGHTA and FQGNSA. CDR3 in amino acids: CASSLTAYEQYF. The DNA for the CDR3 is TGTGCCAGCAGCTTAACTGCCTACGAGCAGTACTTC.

This clone was found a few times. The sample has other DNA sequences that encode this CDR3 too. The V call is TRBV5-1, the J call TRBJ1-1, with D possibly matching TRBD1 (6 bases). Germline CDR1 reads SGHRS; CDR2 reads YFSETQ. This CDR3 comprises 13 residues. V lost 5 bases, J lost 0 bases, and 8 bases lay in between. In DNA, the CDR3 is TGCGCCAGCAGTCGACAGGTGAACACTGAAGCTTTCTTT. Its protein product is CASSRQVNTEAFF. Drawing the rest from reference TRBV5-1 and TRBJ1-1, the complete variable domain is KAGVTQTPRYLIKTRGQQVTLSCSPISGHRSVSWYQQTPGQGLQFLFEYFSETQRNKGNFPGRFSGRQFSNSRSEMNVSTLELGDSALYLCASSRQVNTEAFFGQGTRLTVV.

The chain joins TRBV6-5 to TRBJ2-1; 7 positions match TRBD2. Trimming at V came to 6 bases and at J to 0 bases, leaving 5 bases not matched to a gene. This CDR3 is 15 amino acids long. Germline CDR1 and CDR2: MNHEY and SVGAGI. As DNA, the CDR3 is TGTGCCAGCAGACGGGGGGAGAGCTCCTACAATGAGCAGTTCTTC. It is translated as CASRRGESSYNEQFF.

This sequence joins TRBV21-1 and TRBJ2-7; the table's D call TRBD1 went unverified against the DNA. TRBV21-1 is marked as a pseudogene. This CDR3 is 14 amino acids long. For the CDR3, the DNA is TGTGCCAGAGAACGGAACAGGACGTACTACGAGCAGTACTTC. Translated, it gives CARERNRTYYEQYF.

Concerning this clone itself: Just one base apart from a much larger clone, this may be a read error. The rearrangement uses TRBV5-1 and TRBJ2-7; 8 bases align to TRBD1. Germline CDR1 reads SGHRS; CDR2 reads YFSETQ. The CDR3 loop spans 15 amino acids. The V segment lost 9 bases and the J segment 4 bases; nucleotides outside the gene matches: 15. Here the CDR3 reads CANRITGTGAYEQYF. CDR3 sequence (DNA): TGCGCCAACAGGATCACCGGGACAGGCGCTTACGAGCAGTACTTC.

The chain is built from TRBV29-1 and TRBJ2-1; TRBD2 matches 11 bases. This CDR3 spans 14 amino acids. V shed 7 bases, J shed 7 bases, and the junction held 9 bases outside the gene matches. Germline-derived CDR1 and CDR2 are SQVTM and ANQGSEA. The CDR3 nucleotides read TGCAGCGCCGCAGGTACTAGCGGGAGTAATGAGCAGTTCTTC. Its translation: CSAAGTSGSNEQFF.

The V call is TRBV13, the J call TRBJ2-5; 8 bases align to TRBD1. The J call may not be correct, given that the DNA end is closer to TRBJ2-7. The CDR3 is made up of 14 amino acids. CDR1 PRHDT and CDR2 FYEKMQ come from the germline V gene (reference sequence). CDR3 protein: CASSLEGRGREQYF. The CDR3 DNA is TGTGCCAGCAGCTTAGAGGGCAGGGGGCGCGAGCAGTACTTC.

V is TRBV4-1 and J is TRBJ2-1, with 13 bases fitting TRBD2. Unmatched junction bases numbered 7, after V lost 1 base and J lost 7 bases. This CDR3 region has 17 residues. CDR1 is MGHRA and CDR2 is YSYEKL in the germline V gene. The CDR3 DNA reads TGCGCCAGCAGCCAAGGCCTCCGGACTAGCGGGAGTAATGAGCAGTTCTTC. Its translation: CASSQGLRTSGSNEQFF.

A single count supports this clone. The chain couples TRBV2 to TRBJ1-5, with D possibly being TRBD1 (5 bases). This CDR3 comprises 14 residues. Germline loops: CDR1 SNHLY, CDR2 FYNNEI. V lost 4 bases to trimming and J lost 7 bases, with 14 bases between them. CDR3 region: CASSVGDSGQPQHF. The CDR3 bases are TGTGCCAGCAGTGTCGGAGACAGCGGGCAGCCCCAGCATTTT.

This clone was seen a few times. The V and J genes are TRBV5-5 and TRBJ2-1; D is perhaps TRBD2 (6 bases). The CDR3 contains 16 residues. V lost 0 bases and J lost 4, with 14 bases in between. Germline CDR1 reads SGHKS; CDR2 reads YYEKEE (reference sequence). The CDR3 coding sequence is TGTGCCAGCAGCTTGGTGGGGGGAGTTAGTTACAATGAGCAGTTCTTC. Encoded protein: CASSLVGGVSYNEQFF.

This clone appeared a single time. The chain employs TRBV11-3 and TRBJ1-1, with no clear D. Trimming stripped 2 bases from V and 0 bases from J, with 10 bases between. This CDR3 is built from 15 residues. Germline CDR1 reads SGHNT; CDR2 reads YENEEA. This CDR3 is CASSLTGAMNTEAFF. In DNA, the CDR3 is TGTGCCAGCAGCTTAACGGGAGCCATGAACACTGAAGCTTTCTTT.

J is TRBJ2-2 and V is TRBV5-4, with D perhaps matching TRBD1 (6 bases). This CDR3 comprises 14 residues. The ends were cut back, 2 bases at V and 7 bases at J, with 12 bases in the middle. The germline V gene has CDR1 SGHNT and CDR2 YYREEE (reference sequence). Here the CDR3 reads CASSFDRSGGELFF. The CDR3 DNA is TGTGCCAGCAGCTTCGACAGGTCCGGCGGGGAGCTGTTTTTT.

CDR3 loop: CASSYSLDTQYF. Here the CDR3 DNA reads TGCGCCAGCAGCTACTCCCTAGATACGCAGTATTTT. The chain employs TRBV5-1 and TRBJ2-3; D remains ambiguous. The CDR3 is 12 amino acids. Trimming removed 3 bases at V and 5 bases at J, with 7 bases between. The V gene's germline CDR1 is SGHRS and CDR2 YFSETQ.

The chain employs TRBV18 and TRBJ1-6; 8 bases are shared with TRBD1. CDR1 is KGHSH and CDR2 is LQKENI in the germline V gene. V lost 2 bases and J lost 8; bases outside the gene matches: 5. The CDR3 is 15 amino acids. CDR3 in amino acids: CASSPGDRSYSPLHF. The CDR3 nucleotides read TGTGCCAGCTCACCAGGGGACAGGAGTTATTCACCCCTCCACTTT.

J is TRBJ1-5 and V is TRBV20-1; D gene uncertain. CDR3 size: 10 residues. V shed 5 bases and J shed 9 bases, with 8 bases lying between them. Germline CDR1 DFQATT, CDR2 SNEGSKA (reference sequence). CDR3 in amino acids: CSAPTPPQHF. The CDR3 nucleotides read TGCAGTGCTCCTACCCCGCCCCAGCATTTT.

There are a few counts of this clone. V is TRBV19 and J is TRBJ2-1; 8 bases match TRBD2. V dropped 2 bases and J dropped 8; count of bases not matched to a gene: 5. The CDR3 totals 14 residues. CDR1 is LNHDA, CDR2 SQIVND, per germline (reference sequence). The CDR3 is CASSINGRGDEQFF. In DNA form, the CDR3 reads TGTGCCAGTAGTATAAACGGGAGGGGGGATGAGCAGTTCTTC.

V is TRBV19 and J is TRBJ1-3; maybe TRBD1 (5 bases). V gave up 4 bases and J gave up 0 bases, with 13 bases separating them. Germline V CDR1 and CDR2: LNHDA, SQIVND (reference sequence). The CDR3 contains 16 residues. The CDR3 protein is CASSRRDGSSGNTIYF. CDR3 DNA sequence: TGTGCCAGTAGTAGGAGGGACGGGAGCTCTGGAAACACCATATATTTT. Full variable domain (rest looked up from reference TRBV19 and TRBJ1-3): DGGITQSPKYLFRKEGQNVTLSCEQNLNHDAMYWYRQDPGQGLRLIYYSQIVNDFQKGDIAEGYSVSREKKESFPLTVTSAQKNPTAFYLCASSRRDGSSGNTIYFGEGSWLTVV.

Turning to this clone: Compared with germline, one end of the junction differs, possibly owing to a read error. This chain joins TRBV7-7 and TRBJ2-1, with TRBD2 identical over 9 bases. The CDR3 consists of 16 residues. CDR1 SSHAT and CDR2 FNYEAQ come from the germline V gene (reference sequence). The DNA for the CDR3 is TGTGCTAGCAGCTTATCTCCGAGCGGGAGGTCCAATGAGCAGTTCTTC. Its protein product is CASSLSPSGRSNEQFF.

V and J are TRBV30 and TRBJ2-2; D remains unclear. CDR1 GTSNPN and CDR2 SVGIG come from the germline V gene (reference sequence). V lost 0 bases and J 8 bases, leaving 7 bases between the germline ends. The CDR3 runs 12 residues. DNA of the CDR3: TGTGCCTGGAGTGTAACGGAGGGGGAGCTGTTTTTT. It yields the protein CAWSVTEGELFF.

This rearrangement joins TRBV5-1 to TRBJ2-7; a weak D match, TRBD2 (6 bases). The CDR3 consists of 14 residues. V dropped 7 bases and J dropped 2 bases, with 16 bases sitting between them. From germline, CDR1 is SGHRS and CDR2 YFSETQ. The CDR3, as DNA: TGCGCCAGCCGAGAAGTAGCGGAGGCCTACGAGCAGTACTTC. Translating gives CASREVAEAYEQYF.

The chain is built from TRBV7-3 and TRBJ2-1; D is ambiguous. The CDR3 is made up of 13 amino acids. With 0 bases removed from V and 2 bases from J, the gap between germline ends came to 2 bases. Germline values: CDR1 SGHTA, CDR2 FQGTGA. CDR3 residues: CASSLTTYNEQFF. CDR3 nucleotide sequence: TGTGCCAGCAGCTTAACCACCTACAATGAGCAGTTCTTC.

This rearrangement joins TRBV4-1 to TRBJ1-5; maybe TRBD1 (6 bases). This CDR3 is 13 amino acids long. Per germline, CDR1 MGHRA and CDR2 YSYEKL. V was clipped by 3 bases and J by 4 bases, with 7 bases between them. The CDR3 nucleotides are TGCGCCAGCAGCCAGACAGGAAATCAGCCCCAGCATTTT. This encodes CASSQTGNQPQHF.

V usage is TRBV11-2 and J usage is TRBJ1-1; D gene unclear. Germline CDR1 reads SGHAT; CDR2 reads FQNNGV. The V and J ends lost 1 base and 0 bases respectively, with 9 bases between them. The CDR3 consists of 15 residues. The CDR3 nucleotides read TGTGCCAGCAGCTTAGCGGGAGTCATGAACACTGAAGCTTTCTTT. This translates into CASSLAGVMNTEAFF.

The gene calls are TRBV5-1 and TRBJ1-2; no clear D gene. V lost 4 bases and J 0 bases, leaving 13 bases between the germline ends. Germline lookup yields CDR1 SGHRS and CDR2 YFSETQ. This CDR3 has 15 amino acids. CDR3 nucleotide sequence: TGCGCCAGCAGCCCCTTTCGGGTAGCTAACTATGGCTACACCTTC. The encoded protein is CASSPFRVANYGYTF.

The rearrangement links TRBV11-1 to TRBJ2-1, with a possible D match to TRBD1 (5 bases). Trimming took 1 base from V and 8 from J, leaving 12 bases between them. The CDR3 runs to 14 residues. The V gene's germline CDR1 is SGHAT and CDR2 FQDESV (reference sequence). CDR3 DNA sequence: TGTGCCAGCAGCTTAGGGGCAGGGTTCGATGAGCAGTTCTTC. Protein: CASSLGAGFDEQFF.

The chain couples TRBV4-1 to TRBJ1-1; unclear D gene. Germline V gene lookup returns CDR1 MGHRA and CDR2 YSYEKL. CDR3 length: 13 residues. Trimming cost V 2 bases and J 4 bases, with 8 bases left between them. The CDR3 spells CASSQLGSTEAFF. The CDR3 DNA is TGCGCCAGCAGCCAACTGGGGAGCACTGAAGCTTTCTTT.

This chain uses TRBV5-4 with TRBJ2-3; the D is unclear. The germline gives CDR1 SGHNT, CDR2 YYREEE (reference sequence). V lost 2 bases, J lost 0 bases, and 13 bases lay in between. This CDR3 is 16 amino acids long. CDR3 DNA: TGTGCCAGCAGCTTAGGAGCGACCCGAAGCACAGATACGCAGTATTTT. Amino acid sequence: CASSLGATRSTDTQYF.

The genes are TRBV5-1 and TRBJ1-3; D is undetermined. CDR1 and CDR2 from the germline V gene are SGHRS and YFSETQ. The V end lost 2 bases, the J end lost 0 bases, and 9 bases lay between the germline ends. This CDR3 contains 15 residues. In DNA form, the CDR3 reads TGCGCCAGCAGCTTAGGTTCTAGCTCTGGAAACACCATATATTTT. This gives the protein CASSLGSSSGNTIYF.

The chain uses TRBV11-3 and TRBJ2-1; 9 bases line up with TRBD2. The germline gives CDR1 SGHNT, CDR2 YENEEA. Germline trimming cut 1 base from V and 10 bases from J; bases unmatched to any gene: 8. The CDR3 is 15 residues long. Here the CDR3 reads CASSLGGNLAGEQFF. The CDR3 region has the DNA TGTGCCAGCAGCTTAGGGGGAAACCTAGCGGGGGAGCAGTTCTTC.